The 28 T cell receptor beta chains below all came from one sample that was sequenced in a study of T cell responses to AZD1222 COVID-19 vaccine. Produced via immunoSEQ multiplex PCR; TCRdb's table is partial and in-frame only. This sample has over 100,000 clones, with around nine tenths found just once. Sequences were derived from peripheral blood, sampled on day 0 of AZD1222 vaccination. The receptors here all came from an adult in good health.

The chain couples TRBV4-1 to TRBJ2-3; either TRBD1 or TRBD2 may supply D (5 bases each). Germline-derived CDR1 and CDR2 are MGHRA and YSYEKL. V was shortened by 0 bases and J by 4 bases, with 11 bases between the two germline ends. The CDR3 is 15 residues long. In DNA form, the CDR3 reads TGCGCCAGCAGCCAAGAAGGGACGTATCCAGATACGCAGTATTTT. Translated: CASSQEGTYPDTQYF.

The chain is built from TRBV7-9 and TRBJ2-1; D gene ambiguous. V was shortened by 0 bases and J by 3 bases, with 9 bases between the two germline ends. The CDR3 contains 15 residues. CDR1 and CDR2 (germline): SEHNR, FQNEAQ (reference sequence). Here the CDR3 reads CASSLAVRGYNEQFF. DNA of the CDR3: TGTGCCAGCAGCTTAGCAGTTAGAGGCTACAATGAGCAGTTCTTC.

A few counts support this clone. The gene calls are TRBV15 and TRBJ1-3; no firm D call. V was clipped by 5 bases and J by 0 bases, with 2 bases between them. In germline, CDR1 is LNHNV, CDR2 YYDKDF (reference sequence). CDR3 length: 12 residues. In DNA, the CDR3 is TGTGCCACCAGCCGCTCTGGAAACACCATATATTTT. This gives the protein CATSRSGNTIYF.

The chain recombines TRBV6-5 with TRBJ2-7, with 8 bases aligning to TRBD2. Per the germline V gene, CDR1 is MNHEY and CDR2 is SVGAGI. Trimming at V came to 6 bases and at J to 0 bases, leaving 7 bases not matched to a gene. The CDR3 is 15 amino acids. CDR3 region: CASSVLGTSSYEQYF. The CDR3 region has the DNA TGTGCCAGCAGCGTGCTTGGGACTAGCTCCTACGAGCAGTACTTC.

For this clone: The same CDR3 can be traced to other DNA sequences in this sample. The rearrangement uses TRBV5-1 and TRBJ2-1; D is unresolved. Trimming took off 2 bases at V and 8 bases at J, with 5 bases between the two ends. The CDR3 runs to 11 residues. CDR1 SGHRS and CDR2 YFSETQ come from the germline V gene. CDR3 residues: CASSFRYEQFF. DNA for the CDR3: TGCGCCAGCAGCTTTCGTTATGAGCAGTTCTTC.

The rearrangement links TRBV7-2 to TRBJ2-3, with TRBD1 matching 7 bases. Germline loops: CDR1 SGHTA, CDR2 FQGNSA. The CDR3 has 15 residues. The J segment lost 3 bases and the V segment lost 1 base, leaving 4 bases of the junction unmatched. The CDR3 bases are TGTGCCAGCAGCTTAGGGAGGACAGGTACAGATACGCAGTATTTT. This codes for CASSLGRTGTDTQYF.

V and J are TRBV29-1 and TRBJ2-7; possible D gene TRBD1, 5 bases. This CDR3 contains 11 residues. Trimming took 5 bases from V and 4 from J, leaving 9 bases between them. Germline CDR1 reads SQVTM; CDR2 reads ANQGSEA. CDR3 nucleotides: TGCAGCGTTAATCAGGGATACGAGCAGTACTTC. This encodes CSVNQGYEQYF.

This chain links TRBV7-9 with TRBJ2-5; 9 nucleotides align to TRBD2. Germline V gene data show CDR1 as SEHNR and CDR2 as FQNEAQ (reference sequence). This CDR3 spans 14 amino acids. The ends lost 5 bases at V and 5 bases at J; junction bases unmatched: 6. The CDR3 is CASSRGGASETQYF. The DNA of the CDR3 is TGTGCCAGCAGCCGCGGGGGGGCATCGGAGACCCAGTACTTC.

Written as DNA, the CDR3 is TGTGCCAGCAGCGCAGGGATATTGGAGACCCAGTACTTC. This gives the protein CASSAGILETQYF. This chain joins TRBV9 and TRBJ2-5; the D gene is possibly TRBD1 (5 bases). The length of the CDR3 is 13 residues. Trimming cost V 3 bases and J 5 bases, with 11 bases left between them. The germline CDR1 and CDR2 sequences are SGDLS and YYNGEE.

The chain is built from TRBV28 and TRBJ1-2, with D unclear. The CDR3 sequence is 13 residues long. Germline V gives CDR1 MDHEN, CDR2 SYDVKM. Deletions cut 5 bases from V and 5 bases from J, with 12 bases between. CDR3 DNA sequence: TGTGCCAGCAGTCCCCCCCTGGAGTATGGCTACACCTTC. Translated, it gives CASSPPLEYGYTF.

V usage is TRBV6-2 or TRBV6-3 and J usage is TRBJ1-3; unclear D gene. V was shortened by 6 bases and J by 4 bases, with 7 bases between the two germline ends. The V gene's germline CDR1 is MNHEY and CDR2 SVGEGT. This CDR3 comprises 12 residues. The CDR3 DNA is TGTGCCAGCAGCCTATCGGGAAACACCATATATTTT. It specifies CASSLSGNTIYF.

The rearrangement joins TRBV6-5 to TRBJ1-1; TRBD1 is a possible D gene (6 bases). Trimming shortened V by 6 bases and J by 5 bases, and 13 bases separated the two germline ends. Germline V gene data show CDR1 as MNHEY and CDR2 as SVGAGI. This CDR3 contains 13 residues. The CDR3 DNA reads as TGTGCCAGCAGAGATGAACAGGGTACTGAAGCTTTCTTT. It is translated as CASRDEQGTEAFF.

The rearrangement joins TRBV6-5 to TRBJ1-2; 7 bases align to TRBD1. CDR1 MNHEY and CDR2 SVGAGI come from the germline V gene. V lost 10 bases and J lost 8; bases outside the gene matches: 10. The CDR3 length is 12 residues. The chain's CDR3 is CATRTGSSGYTF. Written as DNA, the CDR3 is TGTGCCACCCGGACAGGCAGCTCAGGCTACACCTTC.

The chain uses TRBV30 and TRBJ2-7; 8 positions match TRBD1. The CDR3 spans 12 residues. Germline CDR1 is GTSNPN and CDR2 is SVGIG (reference sequence). The trim removed 1 base at V and 11 bases at J, leaving 7 bases unmatched. CDR3 protein: CAWSAGQGRKYF. The DNA for the CDR3 is TGTGCCTGGAGTGCAGGACAGGGCCGAAAGTACTTC.

This chain joins TRBV10-1 and TRBJ1-1; 7 positions match TRBD1. The CDR3 runs to 14 residues. Per germline, CDR1 WNHNN and CDR2 SYGVQD (reference sequence). V lost 5 bases and J lost 8; bases outside the gene matches: 11. CDR3: CASSTGTDVGEAFF. The CDR3 DNA reads as TGCGCCAGCAGTACCGGGACAGACGTCGGAGAAGCTTTCTTT.

The chain recombines TRBV24-1 with TRBJ2-5; D possibly corresponds to TRBD1 (6 bases). CDR1 and CDR2 from the germline V gene are KGHDR and SFDVKD. Trimming took 3 bases from V and 0 from J, leaving 10 bases between them. This CDR3 spans 15 amino acids. The CDR3 DNA sequence: TGTGCCACCAGTGATCCTGACAGGTACCAAGAGACCCAGTACTTC. It codes for CATSDPDRYQETQYF.

The J gene is TRBJ1-1, the V gene TRBV18, with D hard to call. V shed 0 bases and J shed 8 bases, with 10 bases lying between them. This CDR3 is built from 13 residues. Looked up from germline, CDR1 is KGHSH and CDR2 is LQKENI. The CDR3 nucleotides are TGTGCCAGCTCACCACCTCAACGGGTCGAAGCTTTCTTT. Amino acid sequence: CASSPPQRVEAFF.

The chain employs TRBV7-2 and TRBJ1-6, with D possibly matching TRBD1 (5 bases). From germline, CDR1 is SGHTA and CDR2 FQGNSA. The germline V and J ends were trimmed by 4 bases and 16 bases, with 17 bases remaining between them. The CDR3 has 13 residues. CDR3 DNA sequence: TGTGCCAGCAGCTCCGGGACTTTGAGTTCTCTCCACTTT. Its translation: CASSSGTLSSLHF.

The J gene is TRBJ1-2, the V gene TRBV6-5; unclear D gene. The V gene lost 1 base and the J gene lost 0 bases, with 12 bases spanning the gap. The germline CDR1 and CDR2 sequences are MNHEY and SVGAGI. CDR3 length equals 16 residues. CDR3 sequence reads: CASSYWAFEPNYGYTF. CDR3 DNA sequence: TGTGCCAGCAGTTACTGGGCCTTCGAACCTAACTATGGCTACACCTTC.

A single count supports this clone. J is TRBJ1-2 and V is TRBV6-5; D is unresolved. CDR1 and CDR2 from the germline V gene are MNHEY and SVGAGI. This CDR3 is built from 12 residues. Trimming pared 8 bases from V and 10 bases from J, leaving 17 bases between. In DNA form, the CDR3 reads TGTGCCAGCCTCAGTGGGTTAGACTTCTACACCTTC. Translation: CASLSGLDFYTF.

A few counts support this clone. The rearrangement joins TRBV28 to TRBJ1-1; no firm D call. The germline CDR1 and CDR2 sequences are MDHEN and SYDVKM. The CDR3 length is 15 residues. V was trimmed by 10 bases and J by 4 bases, leaving 22 bases between them. CDR3 coding DNA: TGTGCCACCATTCCCCCTGGGGAAACTTTCACTGAAGCTTTCTTT. It translates to CATIPPGETFTEAFF.

The V and J genes are TRBV7-6 and TRBJ2-3; 10 bases align to TRBD2. V shed 3 bases, J shed 2 bases, and the junction held 5 bases outside the gene matches. Germline assignment: CDR1 SGHVS and CDR2 FNYEAQ. CDR3 length: 16 residues. In DNA form, the CDR3 reads TGTGCCAGCAGCTTGGGTAGCGGGGGGAACACAGATACGCAGTATTTT. Translated: CASSLGSGGNTDTQYF.

This chain joins TRBV13 and TRBJ1-2; no firm D call. CDR1 is PRHDT and CDR2 is FYEKMQ in the germline V gene (reference sequence). The CDR3 covers 12 residues. V lost 1 base to trimming and J lost 7 bases, with 7 bases between them. In nucleotides, the CDR3 is TGTGCCAGCAGCTTAGACCTGGGTGGCTACACCTTC. Its protein is CASSLDLGGYTF.

The table lists this clone with a few counts. The chain links TRBV7-9 to TRBJ2-1, with TRBD2 matching over 9 bases. J gave up 8 bases and V 5 bases, and 13 bases lay outside the gene matches. This CDR3 is 16 amino acids long. Germline-derived CDR1 and CDR2 are SEHNR and FQNEAQ (reference sequence). In nucleotides, the CDR3 is TGTGCCAGCAGCGGTAGCGGGGGCCGTTGGTACCATGAGCAGTTCTTC. This translates into CASSGSGGRWYHEQFF.

The V gene is TRBV6-2 or TRBV6-3, the J gene TRBJ1-5; D is possibly TRBD1 (6 bases). Germline lookup yields CDR1 MNHEY and CDR2 SVGEGT. The CDR3 loop spans 18 amino acids. V dropped 2 bases and J dropped 0 bases, with 17 bases sitting between them. CDR3 loop: CASSYPMDRPYSNQPQHF. The CDR3 DNA sequence: TGTGCCAGCAGTTACCCTATGGACAGACCTTATAGCAATCAGCCCCAGCATTTT.

The chain combines TRBV18 with TRBJ1-2; TRBD1 might be the D (5 bases). Germline loops: CDR1 KGHSH, CDR2 LQKENI. CDR3 size: 13 residues. Deletions cut 2 bases from V and 3 bases from J, with 7 bases between. The CDR3 region has the DNA TGTGCCAGCTCACCATCGACAGACTATGGCTACACCTTC. Translation gives CASSPSTDYGYTF.

The chain links TRBV18 to TRBJ1-4; D remains ambiguous. The CDR3 spans 14 residues. Germline CDR1 KGHSH, CDR2 LQKENI. V gave up 6 bases and J gave up 8 bases, with 16 bases separating them. The CDR3 loop is CASSPAGVIEKLFF. In nucleotides, the CDR3 is TGTGCCAGCTCCCCCGCCGGGGTGATCGAAAAACTGTTTTTT.

This chain uses TRBV13 with TRBJ1-1, with a possible D match to TRBD1 (5 bases). V dropped 5 bases and J dropped 1 base, with 14 bases sitting between them. Germline CDR1 PRHDT, CDR2 FYEKMQ (reference sequence). This CDR3 comprises 15 residues. CDR3 bases: TGTGCCAGCAGCCCCCGGGGGGTCGGGAACACTGAAGCTTTCTTT. Residues: CASSPRGVGNTEAFF.